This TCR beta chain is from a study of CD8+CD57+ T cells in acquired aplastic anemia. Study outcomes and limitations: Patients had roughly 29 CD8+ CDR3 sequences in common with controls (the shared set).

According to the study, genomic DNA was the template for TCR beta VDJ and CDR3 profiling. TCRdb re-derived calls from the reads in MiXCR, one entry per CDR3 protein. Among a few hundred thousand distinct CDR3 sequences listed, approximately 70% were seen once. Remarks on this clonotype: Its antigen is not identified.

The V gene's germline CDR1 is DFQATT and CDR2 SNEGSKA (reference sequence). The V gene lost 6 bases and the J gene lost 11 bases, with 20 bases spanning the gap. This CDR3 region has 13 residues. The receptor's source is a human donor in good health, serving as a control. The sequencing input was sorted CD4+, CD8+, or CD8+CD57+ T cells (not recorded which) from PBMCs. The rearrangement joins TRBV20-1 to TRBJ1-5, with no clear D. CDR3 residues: CSASLETGTAQHF. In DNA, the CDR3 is TGCAGTGCATCGCTCGAAACGGGCACAGCCCAGCATTTT.